Listed below are T cell receptor beta chains from one sample, sequenced in a study of blood T cell repertoires in COVID-19. Clones were read by immunoSEQ multiplex PCR, and TCRdb kept only the in-frame ones, dropping some. The table shows roughly 200,000 clones, with around 83% occurring only once. The sequenced sample was peripheral blood. Every receptor here comes from an elderly woman with COVID-19, enrolled during active disease. Each CDR3 is given with its conserved first and last residue. The D gene is left open where the match is weak. Clone size appears in some rows only: once, few, many, or a class for an expanded clone.

clone_size	d_call	cdr3_length	j_call	v_call	cdr3_nt	cdr3_aa
once	TRBD1	14	TRBJ1-1	TRBV28	TGTGCCAGCAGTTTAGGGACAGGGGCCACTGAAGCTTTCTTT	CASSLGTGATEAFF
-	TRBD2	15	TRBJ2-2	TRBV7-2	TGTGCCAGCAGCTTGTTTCGTGGGGGGGCCGGGGAGCTGTTTTTT	CASSLFRGGAGELFF
few	-	15	TRBJ1-2	TRBV6-5	TGTGCCAGCAGTTACATCGCAGGGGCGAACTATGGCTACACCTTC	CASSYIAGANYGYTF
-	TRBD1	15	TRBJ2-7	TRBV5-1	TGCGCCAGCAGCTTTCCGGGACAGGGGGCCTACGAGCAGTACTTC	CASSFPGQGAYEQYF
-	-	14	TRBJ1-1	TRBV9	TGTGCCAGCAGAAGTGAGGGCCCGGGCGCTGAAGCTTTCTTT	CASRSEGPGAEAFF
once	TRBD2	16	TRBJ2-1	TRBV27	TGTGCCAGCAGCTCAATAGCGGGAGGGCCTCGGTATGAGCAGTTCTTC	CASSSIAGGPRYEQFF
-	TRBD1	17	TRBJ1-5	TRBV5-6	TGTGCCAGCAGCTTACGTACGACAGGGGGTAGCAATCAGCCCCAGCATTTT	CASSLRTTGGSNQPQHF
few	-	15	TRBJ1-5	TRBV19	TGTGCCAGTATGCCGAGACTGGGTAGCAATCAGCCCCAGCATTTT	CASMPRLGSNQPQHF
-	-	13	TRBJ2-1	TRBV7-2	TGTGCCAGCAGCTTAGTAAGAGGGAATGAGCAGTTCTTC	CASSLVRGNEQFF
-	-	13	TRBJ1-3	TRBV9	TGTGCCAGCAGCCGACAGACTGGAAACACCATATATTTT	CASSRQTGNTIYF
few	-	13	TRBJ1-5	TRBV15	TGTGCCACCGCGGGGGACGGCAATCAGCCCCAGCATTTT	CATAGDGNQPQHF